This TCR beta chain comes out of a study of control samples from healthy donors and cancer patients. Trimming took 5 bases from V and 0 from J, leaving 12 bases between them. CDR1 and CDR2 from the germline V gene are SGHRS and YFSETQ. The CDR3 sequence is 14 residues long. Produced via immunoSEQ multiplex PCR; TCRdb's table is partial and in-frame only. The sample lists about 73,000 clones, around nine tenths occurring once. The chain employs TRBV5-1 and TRBJ2-7, with TRBD2 as a possible D gene (6 bases). The sequence derives from a man aged 60 to 69 with lung cancer. The sample comprised PBMCs. CDR3 in DNA: TGCGCCAGCAGTTCCGGGACTGGCTCCTACGAGCAGTACTTC. It is translated as CASSSGTGSYEQYF.